This is a list of T cell receptor beta chains from one sample in a study of beta chain features in type 1 diabetes. Libraries were prepared by immunoSEQ multiplex PCR; TCRdb keeps only in-frame clonotypes and omits some of them. The sample lists about 360,000 clones; approximately 12% were seen once. The specimen sequenced was naive CD4+ T cells from blood. These receptors were obtained from a young woman with type 1 diabetes. The CDR3 runs from the conserved cysteine through the conserved F or W. Each record gives: CDR3 DNA, CDR3 protein, V gene, clone size, D gene, J gene. A D gene is named only where the DNA matches it firmly. The size field is filled for only some rows; it gives once, few, many or a size class.

TGCGCCAGCAGCTTACAGCCTGCTGGGGCCAACGTCCTGACTTTC | CASSLQPAGANVLTF | TRBV5-1 | . | . | TRBJ2-6
TGTGCCAGCAGTCGCGGATTAGGGGCTAGCGGGAGAATCTACGAGCAGTACTTC | CASSRGLGASGRIYEQYF | TRBV2 | . | TRBD2 | TRBJ2-7
TGTGCCAGCAGTTTCCTCCGAGCCGAGCAGTACTTC | CASSFLRAEQYF | TRBV28 | few | . | TRBJ2-7
TGTGCCAGCAGCTTATTGGACAGGGGCTACGAGCAGTACTTC | CASSLLDRGYEQYF | TRBV7-2 | few | TRBD1 | TRBJ2-7
TGCAGCGTGGCCCCACAGGGGGCTCGGGCTAATGAAAAACTGTTTTTT | CSVAPQGARANEKLFF | TRBV29-1 | few | TRBD1 | TRBJ1-4
TGTGCCAGCAGCGGGAGCTCCAGGGCGGAGGATACGCAGTATTTT | CASSGSSRAEDTQYF | TRBV9 | few | . | TRBJ2-3
TGCAGTGCTAGTATAGGGGCTGAAGCTTTCTTT | CSASIGAEAFF | TRBV20-1 | . | . | TRBJ1-1
TGCGCCAGCAGCCTGGACAGCTATGGCTACACCTTC | CASSLDSYGYTF | TRBV5-1 | few | . | TRBJ1-2
TGTGCCCCACAGGGTCGAAAGGCCAACACTGAAGCTTTCTTT | CAPQGRKANTEAFF | TRBV25-1 | few | . | TRBJ1-1
TGTGCCAGCAGCGTGTCTGGACTACCGACTGGGAATGAGCAGTTCTTC | CASSVSGLPTGNEQFF | TRBV9 | . | . | TRBJ2-1
TGTGCCTGGGCTACTAGCGGTTCCTACAATGAGCAGTTCTTC | CAWATSGSYNEQFF | TRBV30 | . | TRBD2 | TRBJ2-1